This T cell receptor beta chain was recovered during a study of CD8+CD57+ T cells in acquired aplastic anemia. As for the study in general: 3.2 ug was the average amount of DNA from sorted CD4+ and CD8+ cells. Study-level findings and limits: The same twenty-nine CD8+ CDR3 sequences occurred in patients and in controls. Patients did not significantly differ from controls in CD8+ Simpson's diversity.

To note about this clonotype: Antigen unknown.

The V and J ends lost 8 bases and 3 bases respectively, with 13 bases between them. CDR1 is SQVTM, CDR2 ANQGSEA, per germline. The length of the CDR3 is 12 residues. Genomic DNA served as template for TCR beta VDJ and CDR3 profiling. TCRdb analysed the reads with MiXCR anew, one entry per CDR3 protein. The table records about 270,000 distinct CDR3 sequences, around 60% of them present only once. The sequence came from a human donor with severe aplastic anemia or a healthy control (not recorded which). Sequencing was carried out using sorted CD4+, CD8+, or CD8+CD57+ T cells (not recorded which) from PBMCs. The rearrangement links TRBV29-1 to TRBJ2-5; TRBD1 might be the D (6 bases). CDR3 DNA: TGCAGCTTGGCGGCAGGGGAAGAGACCCAGTACTTC. It codes for CSLAAGEETQYF.